This T cell receptor beta chain was profiled in a study of blood T cell repertoires in COVID-19. At the level of the study: Acute and convalescent COVID-19 specimens originated in the United States, Italy and Spain. In each case, the material was cDNA or gDNA derived from T cells, B-cell-depleted T cells, or PBMCs.

Authors' data handling: Nucleated cell number was recorded as an estimate derived from reference gene primer amplification. TCRdb's copy holds only in-frame clones and misses some; the assay was immunoSEQ multiplex PCR. V, J and clone size were drawn from that table, and D and trimming were deduced from the DNA. The sample holds about 140,000 clones, 80% to 85% seen once. Germline CDR1 reads MNHEY; CDR2 reads SVGAGI. With 1 base clipped from V and 0 bases from J, the junction kept 3 bases outside the gene matches. This CDR3 has 15 residues. The sequenced material came from peripheral blood. The receptor's source is a woman between 55 and 75 years old with acute or convalescent COVID-19. The chain is built from TRBV6-5 and TRBJ2-7; 7 bases map to TRBD2. CDR3 residues: CASSYLRGSSYEQYF. In DNA form, the CDR3 reads TGTGCCAGCAGTTACTTGCGCGGGAGCTCCTACGAGCAGTACTTC.